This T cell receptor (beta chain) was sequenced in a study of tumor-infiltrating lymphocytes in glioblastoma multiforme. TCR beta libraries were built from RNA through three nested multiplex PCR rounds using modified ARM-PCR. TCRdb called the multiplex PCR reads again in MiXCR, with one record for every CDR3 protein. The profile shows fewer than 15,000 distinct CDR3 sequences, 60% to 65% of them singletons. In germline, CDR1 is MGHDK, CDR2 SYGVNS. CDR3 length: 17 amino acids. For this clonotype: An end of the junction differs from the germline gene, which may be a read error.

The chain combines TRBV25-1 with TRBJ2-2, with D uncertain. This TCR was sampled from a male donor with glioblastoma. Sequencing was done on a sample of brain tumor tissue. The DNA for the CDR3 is TGTGCTAGCAGTGCCCAAGAAGGGCGCATTGGCACCGGGGAGCTGTTTTTT. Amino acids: CASSAQEGRIGTGELFF.